This TCR beta chain was captured by sequencing in a study of T cells in Graves' hyperthyroidism and ophthalmopathy. Study observations and caveats: Patients with ophthalmopathy were separated from those with stable hyperthyroidism by a 13 V-J model. The blood repertoire included most of the expanded thyroid clonotypes above 0.001.

This clonotype was found a few times. Antigen: not known. V was cut by 5 bases and J by 7 bases, with 12 bases left in between. The CDR3 sequence is 12 residues long. From germline, CDR1 is SGHAT and CDR2 FQNNGV. For the diagnoses, clinical symptoms, serum thyroxine and TRAb, thyroid ultrasound and orbital computed tomography were used. It was approximately 9.7 ml of fresh peripheral blood that supplied the PBMCs. It was RNA transcripts that yielded the amplified TCR beta CDR3 regions. Primed by the HTBI set, a first-round RT-PCR was run on the TCR CDR3. MiXCR, applied by TCRdb to the multiplex PCR reads, yields one record per CDR3 protein. The table lists approximately 330,000 distinct CDR3 sequences, approximately 13% of them singletons.

The TCR was taken from a woman between 40 and 50 years old with Graves' ophthalmopathy. This chain uses TRBV11-2 with TRBJ2-7; D unclear. Sequenced sample: blood. Written as DNA, the CDR3 is TGTGCCAGCAGCCTTGGCGCCCCAGAGCAGTACTTC. It codes for CASSLGAPEQYF. The variable domain in full, with the rest retrieved from reference TRBV11-2 and TRBJ2-7, is EAGVAQSPRYKIIEKRQSVAFWCNPISGHATLYWYQQILGQGPKLLIQFQNNGVVDDSQLPKDRFSAERLKGVDSTLKIQPAKLEDSAVYLCASSLGAPEQYFGPGTRLTVT.